The following is a T cell receptor beta chain sequence with its context. Germline lookup yields CDR1 SGHAT and CDR2 FQNNGV. V shed 5 bases and J 3 bases; nucleotides not matched to a gene: 10. The CDR3 is 16 amino acids. Profiled with immunoSEQ multiplex PCR; TCRdb holds only in-frame clones, not every one. The profile shows 70,000 to 100,000 clones, about two thirds of them singletons. The data stem from a study of blood T cell repertoires in COVID-19. The sample was peripheral blood. The V gene is TRBV11-2, the J gene TRBJ1-1; 9 bases match TRBD1. This receptor was taken from an older woman in a cohort sampled during active or convalescent COVID-19. This chain's CDR3 is CASSRAGDRAYTEAFF. The CDR3 nucleotides read TGTGCCAGCAGCCGCGCGGGGGACAGGGCGTACACTGAAGCTTTCTTT.